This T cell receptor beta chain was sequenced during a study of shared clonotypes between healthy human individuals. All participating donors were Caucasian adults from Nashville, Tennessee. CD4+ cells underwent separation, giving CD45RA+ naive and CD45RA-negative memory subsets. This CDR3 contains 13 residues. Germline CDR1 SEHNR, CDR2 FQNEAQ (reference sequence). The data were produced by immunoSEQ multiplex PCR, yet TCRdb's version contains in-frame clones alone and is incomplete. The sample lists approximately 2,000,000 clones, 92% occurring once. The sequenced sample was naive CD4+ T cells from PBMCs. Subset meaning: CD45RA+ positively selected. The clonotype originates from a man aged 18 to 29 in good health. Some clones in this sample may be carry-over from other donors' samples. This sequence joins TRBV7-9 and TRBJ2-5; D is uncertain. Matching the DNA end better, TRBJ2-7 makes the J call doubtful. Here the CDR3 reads CASSLAGFNEQYF. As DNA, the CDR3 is TGTGCCAGCAGCTTAGCAGGGTTCAACGAGCAGTACTTC.